This T cell receptor (beta chain) was identified during a study of post-analysis software for immune sequencing data (dated by TCRdb to between 2015 and 2017). Describing the broader study: The recorded disease courses included relapsing-remitting, secondary progressive and progressive-relapsing multiple sclerosis, and some patients had no subtype annotation. Patient repertoires were compared against 11 to 12 previously published healthy control repertoires from donors aged roughly 6 to 28 years. A subset of samples was prepared in parallel using single-end sample barcoding, then pooled and co-amplified after Illumina adapter ligation.

This clonotype showed up just a few times. No cognate antigen has been identified for it. No much larger clonotype is one base removed from it; base qualities were not supplied. TCR beta repertoires were profiled from peripheral blood of about a dozen young patients with multiple sclerosis to demonstrate the VDJtools post-analysis software. The multiple sclerosis patients were children and adolescents between roughly 6 and 16 years of age. Receptor libraries were prepared by PCR. The sequencer was an Illumina HiSeq 2500. To reduce PCR and sequencing biases, unique molecular identifiers were incorporated into the TCR beta cDNA libraries. Every 1 to 10 million input T cells yielded about 500,000 cDNA molecules, meaning each molecule approximated one T cell. The same protocol used for the earlier healthy control dataset was applied to prepare and sequence the patient libraries. Within a given batch, samples were prepared together, multiplexed and sequenced on the same HiSeq lane. On the authors' methods: Raw barcoded reads were processed with MIGEC, discarding single-read molecular identifier groups before consensus assembly and CDR3 extraction. Clonotype tables were post-analysed with VDJtools, normalizing diversity by down-sampling all datasets to the smallest sample size. In repertoire overlap clustering, CDR3 amino acid sequences, but not nucleotide sequences, were matched to correct batch-related cross-sample contamination. Starting from the raw public reads, TCRdb applied fastp trimming at Q25, assembled clones with MiXCR and retained in-frame beta chains. Each CDR3 protein gets just one entry, which takes the most common genes and DNA from the rows behind it. V and J calls and clone size were set by TCRdb, not the authors. Present in this sample are roughly 400,000 distinct CDR3 sequences, approximately 37% of which were seen just once. The top ten constitute around 8% of the sample.

The investigation overall reported the following: Roughly 5 TRBV segments, including TRBV5-6, TRBV5-1 and TRBV20-1, were significantly more frequent in patients than controls. Normalized Chao1 diversity was significantly lower in multiple sclerosis patients than controls, suggesting substantial peripheral T-cell clonal expansion. Strong co-clustering of samples prepared in the same batch was shown by direct clustering with F measure, prompting a batch-effect correction. The control group was slightly older than the multiple sclerosis patient group.

From V the trimming removes 4 bases and from J it removes 4 bases, while the gene matches leave 7 bases of the junction unaccounted for. Spanning cysteine to phenylalanine, the CDR3 consists of 14 amino acids. The CDR3 DNA has 42 bases and is translated from base 1. CDR1 and CDR2 (SGHRS, YFSETQ) derive from the germline V gene. This clonotype originated in a girl aged 2-9 years with multiple sclerosis. The sequencing sample was made of blood. The chain uses TRBV5-1 and TRBJ1-2; 7 of the junction bases match TRBD1. The base sequence is TGCGCCAGCAGCGCCGGACAGGCTAGCTATGGCTACACCTTC. Translation gives CASSAGQASYGYTF.